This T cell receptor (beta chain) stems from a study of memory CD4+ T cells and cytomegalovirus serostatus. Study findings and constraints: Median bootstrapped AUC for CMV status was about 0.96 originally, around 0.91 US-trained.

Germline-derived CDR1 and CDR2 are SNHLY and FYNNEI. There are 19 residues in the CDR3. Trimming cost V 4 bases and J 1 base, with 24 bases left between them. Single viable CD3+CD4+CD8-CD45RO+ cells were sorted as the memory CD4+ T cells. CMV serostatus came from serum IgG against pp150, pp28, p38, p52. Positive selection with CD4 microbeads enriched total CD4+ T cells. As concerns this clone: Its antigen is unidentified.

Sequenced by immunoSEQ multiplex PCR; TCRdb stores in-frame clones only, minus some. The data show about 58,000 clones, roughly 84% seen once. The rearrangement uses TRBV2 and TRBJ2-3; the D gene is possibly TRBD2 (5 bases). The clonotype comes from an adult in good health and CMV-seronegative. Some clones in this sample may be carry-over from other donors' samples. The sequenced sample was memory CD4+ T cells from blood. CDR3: CASSVYGPELVGGTDTQYF. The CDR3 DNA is TGTGCCAGCAGTGTCTACGGTCCCGAACTAGTCGGTGGCACAGATACGCAGTATTTT.